This TCR beta chain was sequenced in a study of CD8+ T cells in alopecia areata. Treatment described: oral pan-JAK inhibitor, 5-10 mg twice daily. RNA was isolated and reverse transcribed to cDNA, the sequencing template. The data were produced by immunoSEQ multiplex PCR, yet TCRdb's version contains in-frame clones alone and is incomplete. The sample includes more than 100,000 clones, more than 75% of them seen just once. This CDR3 spans 15 amino acids. Germline CDR1 MGHRA, CDR2 YSYEKL. V lost 4 bases, J lost 5 bases, and 3 bases stayed unmatched. The TCR originated in a human donor with alopecia areata. The material sequenced was CD8+ T cells sorted from blood, taken at roughly week 30, from a patient treated with tofacitinib. The rearrangement uses TRBV4-1 and TRBJ2-1; 12 positions agree with TRBD2. The CDR3 is CASSLGLAGNNEQFF. The CDR3 nucleotides are TGCGCCAGCAGCCTTGGACTAGCGGGAAACAATGAGCAGTTCTTC.